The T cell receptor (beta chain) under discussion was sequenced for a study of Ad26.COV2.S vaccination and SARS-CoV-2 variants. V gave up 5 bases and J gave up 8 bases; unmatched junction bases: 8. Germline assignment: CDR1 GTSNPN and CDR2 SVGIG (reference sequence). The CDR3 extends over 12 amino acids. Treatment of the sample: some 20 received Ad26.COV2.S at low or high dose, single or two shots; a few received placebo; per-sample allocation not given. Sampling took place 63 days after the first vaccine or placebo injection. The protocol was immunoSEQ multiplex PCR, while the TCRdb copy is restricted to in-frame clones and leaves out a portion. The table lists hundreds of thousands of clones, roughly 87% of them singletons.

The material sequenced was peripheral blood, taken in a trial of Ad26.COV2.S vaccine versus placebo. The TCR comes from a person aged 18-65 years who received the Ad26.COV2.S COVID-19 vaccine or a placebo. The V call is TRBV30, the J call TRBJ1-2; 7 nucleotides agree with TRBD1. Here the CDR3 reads CAWPKGTAGYTF. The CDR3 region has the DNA TGTGCCTGGCCAAAGGGGACAGCCGGCTACACCTTC.